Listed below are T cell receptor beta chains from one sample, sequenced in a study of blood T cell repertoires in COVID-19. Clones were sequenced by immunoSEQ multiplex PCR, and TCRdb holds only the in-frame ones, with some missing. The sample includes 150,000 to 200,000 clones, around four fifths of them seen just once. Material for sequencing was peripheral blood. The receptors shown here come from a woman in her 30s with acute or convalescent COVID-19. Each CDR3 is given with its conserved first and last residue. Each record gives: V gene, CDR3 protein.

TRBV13	CASSMRTSGTQETQYF
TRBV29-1	CSVQGETRGPGNEQFF
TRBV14	CASSQEGQRENIEQFF
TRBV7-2	CASSPGRAPYEQYF
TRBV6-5	CASTPAGTGASPLHF
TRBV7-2	CASSYYSGGAAGELFF
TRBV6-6	CASKLTGELNQPQHF
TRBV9	CASSVVWGRMGHTNTGELFF
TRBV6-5	CASTGGTEAFF
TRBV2	CASSEGAHAGNTIYF
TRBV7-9	CASSPLSGLNYGYTF
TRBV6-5	CASSTLAAISYEQYF
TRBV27	CASSSRTSGGAVYGTDTQYF
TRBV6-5	CASSYSGLENTEAFF
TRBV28	CASSLSSGPSTDTQYF
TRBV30	CAGTGYQETQYF
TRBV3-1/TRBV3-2	CASSPSQKAGRDSNQPQHF
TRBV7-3	CASSSNRGLGTEAFF
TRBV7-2	CASSSQGTEQETQYF
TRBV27	CASSSHLGLAGADTQYF
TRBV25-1	CASSERIAYTF
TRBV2	CASRPMRASNQPQHF
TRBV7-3	CASSLTGQGSYEQYF
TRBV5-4	CASINRDRGRETQYF
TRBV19	CASSQGLAGADTQYF
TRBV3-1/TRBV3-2	CASSQERSFGTDTQYF
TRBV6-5	CASTPWDSSNQPQHF
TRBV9	CASSAMGQGGGELFF
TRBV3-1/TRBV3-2	CASSQKGSSGGALETQYF
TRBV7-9	CASSLDQGAEAFF
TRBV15	CATSKAGNTEAFF
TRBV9	CASSVADRVYGYTF
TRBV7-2	CASSLYPPSEIQETQYF
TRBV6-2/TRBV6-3	CASRYRGGTEAFF
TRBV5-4	CASSLEAGAYEQYF
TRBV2	CASSEDAGRSSYNEQFF
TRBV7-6	CASSLGVSGGAYTDTQYF
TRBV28	CASTPAGQTYEQYF
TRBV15	CATSRDLFQDEKLFF
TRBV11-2	CASAVWDSSSYEQYF
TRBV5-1	CASSPLGDRNYGYTF
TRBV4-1	CASSQDETRRYNEQFF
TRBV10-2	CASSPGGEKLFF
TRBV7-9	CASSLLGGSYNEQFF